Below are 3 T cell receptor beta chains sequenced from a single sample in a study of shared clonotypes between healthy human individuals. The assay was immunoSEQ multiplex PCR, and TCRdb's table has in-frame clones only and misses some. The sample gives roughly 2 million clones, approximately 95% of which show up once; about 1.1% is in the top ten. CD45RO-negative, CCR7-selected cells formed the naive CD8 fraction, which excluded terminally differentiated effector memory CD45RA+ cells. Source material: naive CD8+ T cells sorted from blood. Source of these receptors: a man aged 18 to 30 in good health.

The rearrangement uses TRBV4-1 and TRBJ2-1, with 7 nucleotides matching TRBD2. Germline CDR1 is MGHRA and CDR2 is YSYEKL. Germline trimming cut 10 bases from V and 1 base from J; bases unmatched to any gene: 7. This CDR3 is 14 amino acids long. The CDR3 DNA sequence: TGCGCCACCGCGGGGGAACCATCCTACAATGAGCAGTTCTTC. This sequence encodes CATAGEPSYNEQFF.

This clone was detected only once. The chain joins TRBV5-4 to TRBJ1-2; tentative D call: TRBD1 (6 bases). CDR1 is SGHNT, CDR2 YYREEE, per germline (reference sequence). The CDR3 contains 14 residues. V was pared by 4 bases and J by 4 bases, with 14 bases between. The CDR3 loop reads CASSPGTSSYGYTF. In DNA form, the CDR3 reads TGTGCCAGCAGCCCTGGGACAAGCAGCTATGGCTACACCTTC.

The rearrangement links TRBV6-5 to TRBJ1-3, with D maybe TRBD1 (5 bases). The CDR3 extends over 15 amino acids. Germline CDR1 MNHEY, CDR2 SVGAGI. V shed 5 bases and J shed 3 bases, with 14 bases lying between them. CDR3 sequence: CASSAGGFGGNTIYF. The CDR3 region has the DNA TGTGCCAGCAGTGCGGGGGGATTCGGTGGAAACACCATATATTTT.